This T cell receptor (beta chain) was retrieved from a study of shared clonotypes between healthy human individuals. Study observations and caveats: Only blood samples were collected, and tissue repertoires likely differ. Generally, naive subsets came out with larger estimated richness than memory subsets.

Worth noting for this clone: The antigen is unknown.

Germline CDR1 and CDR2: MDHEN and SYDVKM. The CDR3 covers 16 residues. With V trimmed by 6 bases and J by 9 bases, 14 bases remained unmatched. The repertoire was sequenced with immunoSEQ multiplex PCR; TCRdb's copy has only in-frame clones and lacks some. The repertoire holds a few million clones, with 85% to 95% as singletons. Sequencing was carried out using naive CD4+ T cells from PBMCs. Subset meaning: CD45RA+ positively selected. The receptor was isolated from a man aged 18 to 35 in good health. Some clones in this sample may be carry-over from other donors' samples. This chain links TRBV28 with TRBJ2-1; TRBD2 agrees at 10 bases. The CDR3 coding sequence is TGTGCCAGCAGCTCCATGTCTAGCGGGAGACGGGGTGAGCAGTTCTTC. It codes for CASSSMSSGRRGEQFF.